Below, 31 T cell receptor beta chains from the same sample are listed, as sequenced in a study of blood T cells in healthy people across ages. Alongside a J-beta primer mix, a sample-barcoded 5' primer served in a second PCR lasting about 6 to 11 cycles. TCRdb recomputed calls from the 5' RACE reads with MiXCR, one row per CDR3 protein. The data contain about 650,000 distinct CDR3 sequences, approximately 30% of them singletons. Sequencing was done on a sample of blood. Receptors were obtained from an elderly woman in good health.

This clonotype was seen many times. V usage is TRBV3-1 and J usage is TRBJ1-2; D possibly corresponds to TRBD1 (5 bases). This CDR3 spans 15 amino acids. Trimming removed 0 bases at V and 6 bases at J, with 14 bases between. From germline, CDR1 is LGHDT and CDR2 YNNKEL (reference sequence). Here the CDR3 reads CASSQDAAGWHGYTF. In nucleotides, the CDR3 is TGTGCCAGCAGCCAAGATGCGGCAGGGTGGCATGGCTACACCTTC.

This clonotype was counted once. The genes are TRBV6-1 and TRBJ2-5; 12 positions match TRBD2. Germline V CDR1 and CDR2: MNHNS, SASEGT. The CDR3 runs to 16 residues. With 5 bases clipped from V and 1 base from J, the junction kept 5 bases outside the gene matches. The CDR3 DNA reads TGTGCCAGCAGTCAAGGGACTAGCGGGCGCCAAGAGACCCAGTACTTC. Protein: CASSQGTSGRQETQYF.

This clonotype showed up many times. A read error may account for a junction end that differs from germline. This sequence joins TRBV5-4 and TRBJ2-7, with D unclear. Germline V gene sequence: CDR1 SGHNT, CDR2 YYREEE (reference sequence). The CDR3 is made up of 13 amino acids. CDR3 DNA sequence: TGTGCCAGCAGTTTGGAAACCTCCTACGAGCAGTACTTC. Amino acid sequence: CASSLETSYEQYF. The full variable domain, completed using reference TRBV5-4 and TRBJ2-7, is ETGVTQSPTHLIKTRGQQVTLRCSSQSGHNTVSWYQQALGQGPQFIFQYYREEENGRGNFPPRFSGLQFPNYSSELNVNALELDDSALYLCASSLETSYEQYFGPGTRLTVT.

This rearrangement joins TRBV5-1 to TRBJ2-2; the D is unclear. The V gene's germline CDR1 is SGHRS and CDR2 YFSETQ. The CDR3 extends over 14 amino acids. V gave up 4 bases and J gave up 1 base, with 8 bases separating them. The CDR3 DNA reads TGCGCCAGCAGCGGGCTACTGAACACCGGGGAGCTGTTTTTT. Its translation is CASSGLLNTGELFF.

About this clonotype itself: A single base separates this from a much larger clone, so it may be a read error. The chain recombines TRBV7-9 with TRBJ1-4; D may be TRBD1 (5 bases). There are 12 residues in the CDR3. In germline, CDR1 is SEHNR, CDR2 FQNEAQ (reference sequence). CDR3 coding DNA: TGTGCCGGCAGCCCAGGGTATGAAAAACTGTTTTTT. Residues: CAGSPGYEKLFF.

This clonotype was observed a handful of times. This rearrangement joins TRBV14 to TRBJ1-6, with unresolved D. The CDR3 is 14 residues long. Germline CDR1 and CDR2: SGHDN and FVKESK. The germline V and J ends were trimmed by 0 bases and 2 bases, with 2 bases remaining between them. DNA of the CDR3: TGTGCCAGCAGCCAAGAGACCTATAATTCACCCCTCCACTTT. Translated, it gives CASSQETYNSPLHF.

This clonotype was observed a handful of times. The gene calls are TRBV7-9 and TRBJ1-1, with TRBD1 matching 12 bases. Germline V gene sequence: CDR1 SEHNR, CDR2 FQNEAQ (reference sequence). V lost 5 bases, J lost 7 bases, and 5 bases stayed unmatched. The CDR3 covers 14 residues. The CDR3 sequence: CASSMGQGADEAFF. As DNA, the CDR3 is TGTGCCAGCAGCATGGGACAGGGGGCGGATGAAGCTTTCTTT.

Comments on this clonotype: At one boundary the junction diverges from the germline segment, which might be a read error. The gene calls are TRBV29-1 and TRBJ2-5; D is unresolved. CDR1 is SQVTM and CDR2 is ANQGSEA in the germline V gene. This CDR3 spans 12 amino acids. CDR3 coding DNA: TGCAGCGAGAGCCATATACAAGGGACCCAGTACTTC. Protein product: CSESHIQGTQYF.

The rearrangement joins TRBV18 to TRBJ1-2; maybe TRBD1 (6 bases). The CDR3 covers 15 residues. Looked up from germline, CDR1 is KGHSH and CDR2 is LQKENI. V was cut by 3 bases and J by 4 bases, with 15 bases left in between. CDR3 nucleotides: TGTGCCAGCTCACCGACTGGACAGCCCCTCTATGGCTACACCTTC. It is translated as CASSPTGQPLYGYTF.

The chain is built from TRBV25-1 and TRBJ1-1; 8 bases are shared with TRBD1. This CDR3 has 13 residues. The junction had 7 bases not matched to a gene; V was cut back by 3 bases and J by 10 bases. Germline V gene lookup returns CDR1 MGHDK and CDR2 SYGVNS. Written as DNA, the CDR3 is TGTGCCAGCAGTGAGGGGGACAGGTCTACAGCTTTCTTT. Protein sequence: CASSEGDRSTAFF.

The V and J genes are TRBV20-1 and TRBJ2-7; tentative D call: TRBD1 (8 bases). The V and J ends lost 1 base and 3 bases respectively, with 16 bases between them. CDR3 length: 15 residues. Germline CDR1 and CDR2: DFQATT and SNEGSKA (reference sequence). CDR3 amino acids: CSARVETGGGYEQYF. The CDR3 DNA sequence: TGCAGTGCTAGAGTTGAAACAGGGGGGGGCTACGAGCAGTACTTC.

This clonotype was seen only a few times. The junction differs from germline at one of its ends, possibly a read error. The V gene is TRBV24-1, the J gene TRBJ2-3, with D uncertain. Per germline, CDR1 KGHDR and CDR2 SFDVKD. This CDR3 is built from 14 residues. CDR3 in DNA: TGTACCACCAGTGGCTTTCCGAGCACAGATACGCAGTATTTT. It yields the protein CTTSGFPSTDTQYF.

As for this clonotype: With a much larger clone just one base away, this may be a read error. In DNA form, the CDR3 reads TGTGCCGGCAGCCTCAGACAGGGAGTAGAGACCCAGTACTTC. Translated: CAGSLRQGVETQYF. The V call is TRBV14, the J call TRBJ2-5; 7 bases are a match to TRBD1. CDR1 is SGHDN, CDR2 FVKESK, per germline. The CDR3 is 14 amino acids.

This clonotype was seen repeatedly, ten times or more. The gene calls are TRBV18 and TRBJ1-5; D remains unclear. The CDR3 runs to 16 residues. CDR1 and CDR2 from the germline V gene are KGHSH and LQKENI. V dropped 2 bases and J dropped 0 bases, with 11 bases sitting between them. CDR3 residues: CASSPGRENSNQPQHF. The CDR3 DNA follows: TGTGCCAGCTCACCAGGCCGGGAAAATAGCAATCAGCCCCAGCATTTT.

The chain is built from TRBV29-1 and TRBJ1-2; D unresolved. V lost 2 bases and J 4 bases, leaving 11 bases between the germline ends. CDR3 length equals 13 residues. From germline, CDR1 is SQVTM and CDR2 ANQGSEA. The chain's CDR3 is CSVESGYLYGYTF. CDR3 DNA sequence: TGCAGCGTTGAATCGGGGTATCTCTATGGCTACACCTTC.

Concerning this clonotype itself: This could be a read error, since a much larger clone is one nucleotide away. J is TRBJ1-2 and V is TRBV3-1, with D possibly matching TRBD1 (5 bases). The CDR3 runs 12 residues. Germline V gene sequence: CDR1 LGHDT, CDR2 YNNKEL (reference sequence). Trimming pared 4 bases from V and 6 bases from J, leaving 9 bases between. This CDR3 is CASSRGVHGYTF. The CDR3 coding sequence is TGTGCCAGCAGCCGAGGGGTACATGGCTACACCTTC.

This clonotype was found many times. The V and J genes are TRBV7-9 and TRBJ2-1; D is perhaps TRBD2 (6 bases). Germline V lookup: CDR1 SEHNR, CDR2 FQNEAQ (reference sequence). With 5 bases removed from V and 0 bases from J, the gap between germline ends came to 14 bases. This CDR3 comprises 16 residues. CDR3 loop: CASSPQDGSSYNEQFF. The CDR3 bases are TGTGCCAGCAGCCCCCAGGACGGGAGCTCCTACAATGAGCAGTTCTTC.

This clonotype showed up many times. The genes are TRBV29-1 and TRBJ2-5, with D perhaps TRBD1 (6 bases). The CDR3 loop spans 13 amino acids. Germline V gene sequence: CDR1 SQVTM, CDR2 ANQGSEA. V was trimmed by 8 bases and J by 5 bases, leaving 18 bases between them. The CDR3 nucleotides are TGCAGCACCCCGAGAGGGGGTTTTGAGACCCAGTACTTC. This sequence encodes CSTPRGGFETQYF.

This clonotype has a handful of counts. This may be a read error, as it is one base from a much larger clone. The chain has TRBV6-2 or TRBV6-3 and TRBJ2-6, with a tentative D call TRBD1 (5 bases). Germline V gives CDR1 MNHEY, CDR2 SVGEGT. The CDR3 totals 13 residues. For the CDR3, the DNA is TGTGCCAGCATCAGCTCTGGGGCCAGCGTCCTGACTTTC. It is translated as CASISSGASVLTF.

This clonotype showed up many times. This chain uses TRBV11-2 with TRBJ1-2; D is unclear. This CDR3 is built from 12 residues. With 5 bases removed from V and 4 bases from J, the gap between germline ends came to 8 bases. From germline, CDR1 is SGHAT and CDR2 FQNNGV. The CDR3 coding sequence is TGTGCCAGCAGCCCCGGCTCCTATGGCTACACCTTC. Residues: CASSPGSYGYTF. The variable domain in full, with the rest retrieved from reference TRBV11-2 and TRBJ1-2, is EAGVAQSPRYKIIEKRQSVAFWCNPISGHATLYWYQQILGQGPKLLIQFQNNGVVDDSQLPKDRFSAERLKGVDSTLKIQPAKLEDSAVYLCASSPGSYGYTFGSGTRLTVV.

The genes are TRBV20-1 and TRBJ2-2; D unresolved. V lost 1 base, J lost 4 bases, and 13 bases lay in between. The CDR3 runs to 15 residues. Germline CDR1 is DFQATT and CDR2 is SNEGSKA (reference sequence). CDR3 sequence: CSARVEAGFTGELFF. The CDR3 bases are TGCAGTGCTAGAGTCGAAGCAGGTTTCACCGGGGAGCTGTTTTTT.

This clonotype was counted between two and nine times. The genes are TRBV5-1 and TRBJ1-5; a possible D gene is TRBD1 (6 bases). Germline V gene data show CDR1 as SGHRS and CDR2 as YFSETQ. The CDR3 extends over 15 amino acids. Trimming left V 2 bases short and J 3 bases short, with 12 bases between. The CDR3 DNA follows: TGCGCCAGCAGCTTCAAAGGGGACATCAATCAGCCCCAGCATTTT. Its translation is CASSFKGDINQPQHF.

As regards this clonotype: Since a much larger clone is just one base distant, this may be a read error. This chain joins TRBV6-2 or TRBV6-3 and TRBJ2-7; 11 nucleotides align to TRBD2. V gave up 2 bases and J gave up 7 bases; unmatched junction bases: 13. From germline, CDR1 is MNHEY and CDR2 SVGEGT. This CDR3 region has 17 residues. In DNA, the CDR3 is TGTGCCAGCAGTTACGGTAGCGGGGGGGCCGCCTACAATGAGCAGTACTTC. Translated: CASSYGSGGAAYNEQYF.

This clonotype has only a few counts. This could be a read error, since a much larger clone is one nucleotide away. The chain combines TRBV7-2 with TRBJ2-5; tentatively, D is TRBD2 (6 bases). The CDR3 runs 14 residues. Germline values: CDR1 SGHTA, CDR2 FQGNSA. Deletions cut 1 base from V and 4 bases from J, with 10 bases between. CDR3 amino acids: CASSLGGTRETQYF. DNA for the CDR3: TGTGCCAGCAGCTTAGGGGGGACTCGAGAGACCCAGTACTTC.

This clonotype was seen just once. V is TRBV7-2 and J is TRBJ1-1; 7 nucleotides match TRBD1. CDR3 length: 14 residues. Germline V CDR1 and CDR2: SGHTA, FQGNSA. The ends lost 5 bases at V and 4 bases at J; junction bases unmatched: 7. This chain's CDR3 is CASSPRQGFTEAFF. The DNA for the CDR3 is TGTGCCAGCAGCCCTCGACAGGGCTTCACTGAAGCTTTCTTT.

This clonotype turned up a few times. The CDR3 reads CAISVGAISGNTIYF. CDR3 coding DNA: TGTGCCATCAGTGTGGGGGCCATCTCTGGAAACACCATATATTTT. The genes are TRBV10-3 and TRBJ1-3; the D gene is possibly TRBD1 (6 bases). This CDR3 has 15 amino acids. V lost 4 bases and J lost 0, with 10 bases in between. CDR1 and CDR2 from the germline V gene are ENHRY and SYGVKD.

This clonotype was seen ten or more times. The chain joins TRBV27 to TRBJ2-3; D call uncertain. Germline CDR1 is MNHEY and CDR2 is SMNVEV (reference sequence). V was shortened by 5 bases and J by 6 bases, with 12 bases between the two germline ends. The CDR3 sequence is 13 residues long. The CDR3 DNA sequence: TGTGCCAGCAGTCTACGACCGAGTGATACGCAGTATTTT. Protein: CASSLRPSDTQYF.

This clonotype was picked up a small number of times. This rearrangement joins TRBV18 to TRBJ2-5; D unclear. Germline-derived CDR1 and CDR2 are KGHSH and LQKENI. Trimming removed 4 bases at V and 4 bases at J, with 16 bases between. The CDR3 totals 15 residues. Here the CDR3 reads CASSQGPLETETQYF. The DNA of the CDR3 is TGTGCCAGCTCACAAGGACCCTTGGAGACAGAGACCCAGTACTTC.

The chain carries TRBV6-2 or TRBV6-3 and TRBJ1-3; D call uncertain. The CDR3 consists of 13 residues. Trimming stripped 8 bases from V and 4 bases from J, with 12 bases between. Germline lookup yields CDR1 MNHEY and CDR2 SVGEGT. The CDR3 is CASGRTPGNTIYF. DNA of the CDR3: TGTGCCAGCGGTCGGACGCCCGGAAACACCATATATTTT.

The rearrangement links TRBV2 to TRBJ2-5; D call uncertain. The CDR3 sequence is 11 residues long. V was cut by 6 bases and J by 13 bases, with 15 bases left in between. Germline CDR1 reads SNHLY; CDR2 reads FYNNEI. The DNA for the CDR3 is TGTGCCAGCAGCGGGCTTCTCGGTTGGTACTTC. Translated, it gives CASSGLLGWYF. Full variable domain (missing parts from reference TRBV2 and TRBJ2-5): EPEVTQTPSHQVTQMGQEVILRCVPISNHLYFYWYRQILGQKVEFLVSFYNNEISEKSEIFDDQFSVERPDGSNFTLKIRSTKLEDSAMYFCASSGLLGWYFGPGTRLLVL.

The gene calls are TRBV5-1 and TRBJ1-3; the D gene is possibly TRBD1 (6 bases). V lost 3 bases and J lost 4, with 14 bases in between. This CDR3 is 15 amino acids long. Per germline, CDR1 SGHRS and CDR2 YFSETQ. CDR3 residues: CASSSEQGPGNTIYF. CDR3 bases: TGCGCCAGCAGCTCGGAACAGGGACCAGGAAACACCATATATTTT.